The clone carrying this T cell receptor (beta chain) was observed a few times. The germline CDR1 and CDR2 sequences are ENHRY and SYGVKD. V was pared by 7 bases and J by 1 base, with 9 bases of the junction left unmatched. The CDR3 spans 15 residues. TCRdb analysed the RT-PCR reads with MiXCR anew, one entry per CDR3 protein. The sample yields fewer than 800,000 distinct CDR3 sequences, 13% to 15% seen once. What was sequenced was memory CD4+ T cells from blood. J is TRBJ1-1 and V is TRBV10-3, with 7 bases aligning to TRBD1. The TCR sequence derives from a female donor in good health, serving as a healthy control. Here the CDR3 DNA reads TGTGCCATCATGCGGTGGGAGGGGGCGAACACTGAAGCTTTCTTT. Translating gives CAIMRWEGANTEAFF.